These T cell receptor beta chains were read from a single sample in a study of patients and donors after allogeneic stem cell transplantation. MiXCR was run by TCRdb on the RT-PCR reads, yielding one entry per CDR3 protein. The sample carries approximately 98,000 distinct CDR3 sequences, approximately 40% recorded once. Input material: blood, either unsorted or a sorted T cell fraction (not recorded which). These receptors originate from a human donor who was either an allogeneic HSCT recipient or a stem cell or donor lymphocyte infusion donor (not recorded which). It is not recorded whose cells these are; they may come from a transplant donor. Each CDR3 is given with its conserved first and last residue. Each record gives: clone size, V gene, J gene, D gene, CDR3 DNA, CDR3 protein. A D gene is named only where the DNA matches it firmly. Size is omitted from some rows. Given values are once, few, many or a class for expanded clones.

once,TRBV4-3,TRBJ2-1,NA,TGCGCCAGCAGCCAGCAACCTAACAATGAGCAGTTCTTC,CASSQQPNNEQFF
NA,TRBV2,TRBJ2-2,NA,TGTGCCAGCAGTGCGAAGGGCAGGTTGGGGAACACCGGGGAGCTGTTTTTT,CASSAKGRLGNTGELFF
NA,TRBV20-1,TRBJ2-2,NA,TGCAGTGCTAGAGATGGGTGGAACACCGGGGAGCTGTTTTTT,CSARDGWNTGELFF
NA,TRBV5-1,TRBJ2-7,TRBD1,TGCGCCAGCAGCTTGGGACAGGGGTTCCACGAGCAGTACTTC,CASSLGQGFHEQYF
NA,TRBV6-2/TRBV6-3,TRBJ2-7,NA,TGTGCCAGCAGAAGCTTAGGGGCCTACGAGCAGTACTTC,CASRSLGAYEQYF
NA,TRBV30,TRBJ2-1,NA,TGTGCCTGGAGCGCCCTAGTCGCCTACAATGAGCAGTTCTTC,CAWSALVAYNEQFF
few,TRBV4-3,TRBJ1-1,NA,TGCGCCAGCAGCCAAGATATCAGGCCGGCGAGGACTGAAGCTTTCTTT,CASSQDIRPARTEAFF
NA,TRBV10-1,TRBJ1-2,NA,TGCGCCAGCAGTGAGTCGAAGCGCGGGGGCTACACCTTC,CASSESKRGGYTF
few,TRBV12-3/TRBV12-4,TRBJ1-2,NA,TGTGCCAGCAGGGGCCGGACAGATCCCTATGGCTACACCTTC,CASRGRTDPYGYTF
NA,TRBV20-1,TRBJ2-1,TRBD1,TGCAGTGCTAGAGAGTCGACAGGGAATATGAATGAGCAGTTCTTC,CSARESTGNMNEQFF
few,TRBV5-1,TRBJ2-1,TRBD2,TGCGCCAGCAGCTTCACTAGCGGGAGTGACAATGAGCAGTTCTTC,CASSFTSGSDNEQFF
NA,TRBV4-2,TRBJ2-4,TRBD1,TGTGCCAGCAGCCAAGACCTAGGACAGGGGATTCACATTCAGTACTTC,CASSQDLGQGIHIQYF
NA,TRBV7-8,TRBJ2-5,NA,TGTGCCAGCAGTGCCACTAGGAGTCCGGGGACCCAGTACTTC,CASSATRSPGTQYF
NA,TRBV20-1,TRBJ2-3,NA,TGCAGTGTAGCGACCAACACAGATACGCAGTATTTT,CSVATNTDTQYF
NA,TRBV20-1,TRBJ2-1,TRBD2,TGCAGTGCTAGAGTATCTAGCGGGGCCTCCTACAATGAGCAGTTCTTC,CSARVSSGASYNEQFF
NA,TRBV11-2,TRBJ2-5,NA,TGTGCCAGCAGCTTTAGGGGGGCCAGGGAGACCCAGTACTTC,CASSFRGARETQYF
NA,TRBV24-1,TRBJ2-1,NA,TGTGCCACCAGTGATTTGCACTACAATGAGCAGTTCTTC,CATSDLHYNEQFF
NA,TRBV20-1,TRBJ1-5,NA,TGCAGTGCTAGAGATCGAGACAGGCACGTTCAGCCCCAGCATTTT,CSARDRDRHVQPQHF
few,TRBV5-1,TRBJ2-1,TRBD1,TGCGCCAGCAGATCCGGGACAGCGAATGAGCAGTTCTTC,CASRSGTANEQFF
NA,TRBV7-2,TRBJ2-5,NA,TGTGCCAGCAGCTTACGGGCTAACCAAGAGACCCAGTACTTC,CASSLRANQETQYF
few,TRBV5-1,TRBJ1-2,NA,TGCGCCAGCAGCCAAGGACCCACTTCGGGCTACACCTTC,CASSQGPTSGYTF
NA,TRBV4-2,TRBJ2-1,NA,TGTGCCAGCAGCCAAGATACCCATGATGATGAGCAGTTCTTC,CASSQDTHDDEQFF
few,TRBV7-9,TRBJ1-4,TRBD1,TGTGCCAGCAGCCGGGACAGGGTTGAAAAACTGTTTTTT,CASSRDRVEKLFF
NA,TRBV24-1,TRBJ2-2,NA,TGTGCCACCAGTGATCCTGGACAGCCGAACACCGGGGAGCTGTTTTTT,CATSDPGQPNTGELFF
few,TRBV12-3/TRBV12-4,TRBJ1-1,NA,TGTGCCAGCACCCGGAACAGGATGAACACTGAAGCTTTCTTT,CASTRNRMNTEAFF
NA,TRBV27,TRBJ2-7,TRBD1,TGTGCCAGCAGTTGGAAGACAGGGGTCTACGAGCAGTACTTC,CASSWKTGVYEQYF
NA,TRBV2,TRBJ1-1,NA,TGTGCCAGCAGAAGTTCCCGGGCCGCGAACACTGAGGCTTTCTTT,CASRSSRAANTEAFF
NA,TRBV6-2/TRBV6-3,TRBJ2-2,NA,TGTGCCAGCAGTTGCTCCGGGGAGCTGTTTTTT,CASSCSGELFF
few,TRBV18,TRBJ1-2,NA,TGTGCCAGCTCACCGCGGTTTTCCGCTGGGCACTATGGCTACACCTTC,CASSPRFSAGHYGYTF
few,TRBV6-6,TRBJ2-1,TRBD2,TGTGCCAGCAGTTACTTCCGACTAGCGGGAATCAATGAGCAGTTCTTC,CASSYFRLAGINEQFF
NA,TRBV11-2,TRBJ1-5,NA,TGTGCCAGTCGCCGGGAACTCAATCAGCCCCAGCATTTT,CASRRELNQPQHF
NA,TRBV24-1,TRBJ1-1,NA,TGTGCCACCAGTGAGTGGGACGGCTCTGAAGCTTTCTTT,CATSEWDGSEAFF
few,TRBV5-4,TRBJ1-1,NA,TGTGCCAGCAGCCGGGGACGGAACACTGAAGCTTTCTTT,CASSRGRNTEAFF
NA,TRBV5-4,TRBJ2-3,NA,TGTGCCAGCAGCTTGGTGGGGGCTAGGACAGATACGCAGTATTTT,CASSLVGARTDTQYF
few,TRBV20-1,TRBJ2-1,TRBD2,TGCAGTGCTAGATTCTCCGGGAGGGATGAGCAGTTCTTC,CSARFSGRDEQFF
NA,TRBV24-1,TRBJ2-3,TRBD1,TGTGCCACCAGTGATTTGGGGACAGGGGTGGACGATACGCAGTATTTT,CATSDLGTGVDDTQYF
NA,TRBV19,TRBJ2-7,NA,TGTGCCAGTAGTGCCGACAGACACTACGAGCAGTACTTC,CASSADRHYEQYF
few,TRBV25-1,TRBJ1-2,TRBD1,TGTGCCAGCAGTCCGACAGGGATTGAGGGCTACACCTTC,CASSPTGIEGYTF
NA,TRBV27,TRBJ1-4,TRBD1,TGTGCCAGCAGTAAGCAGGGGGCTCGAGAAAAACTGTTTTTT,CASSKQGAREKLFF
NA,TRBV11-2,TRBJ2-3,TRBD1,TGTGCCAGCAGCCCCTGGACAGGGAGCACAGATACGCAGTATTTT,CASSPWTGSTDTQYF
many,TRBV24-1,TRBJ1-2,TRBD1,TGTGCCACCAGTGATCCCAGACAGGGGGCTAGAGGCTACACCTTC,CATSDPRQGARGYTF
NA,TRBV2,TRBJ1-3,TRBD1,TGTGCCAGCAGGATGACAGGGCACCAGGACACCATATATTTT,CASRMTGHQDTIYF
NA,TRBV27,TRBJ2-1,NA,TGTGCCAGCAGTTTGGGATGGCGCCGGGGCCATGAGCAGTTCTTC,CASSLGWRRGHEQFF
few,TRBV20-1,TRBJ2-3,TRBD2,TGCAGTGCTCCCTCTAGCGGGAGGGGCACAGATACGCAGTATTTT,CSAPSSGRGTDTQYF
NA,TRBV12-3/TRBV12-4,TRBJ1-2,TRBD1,TGTGCCAGCAGAGCCGGGACAGGGAACTATGGCTACACCTTC,CASRAGTGNYGYTF
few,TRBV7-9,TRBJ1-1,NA,TGTGCCAGCAGTCTCTCCGGGCCAACGCTAGCGACTTTCTTT,CASSLSGPTLATFF
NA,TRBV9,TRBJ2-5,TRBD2,TGTGCCAGCAGCGTAGGACTAGCGGGAGGCCACGAGACCCAGTACTTC,CASSVGLAGGHETQYF
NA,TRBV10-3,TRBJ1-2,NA,TGTGCCATCAGTGACGGGGGACACGCAAGGGCTAACTATGGCTACACCTTC,CAISDGGHARANYGYTF
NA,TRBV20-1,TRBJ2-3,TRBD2,TGCAGTGCTAGAGCCCCCCTAGCGGGAGGTGGGGGCACAGATACGCAGTATTTT,CSARAPLAGGGGTDTQYF
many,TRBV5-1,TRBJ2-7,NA,TGCGCCAGCAGCTTGAGAGGGAACAGTAAGGGGATGAAGTACTTC,CASSLRGNSKGMKYF
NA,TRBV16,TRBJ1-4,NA,TGTGCCAGCAGCCACGACAGGTTTAATGAAAAACTGTTTTTT,CASSHDRFNEKLFF
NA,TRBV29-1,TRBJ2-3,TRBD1,TGCAGCGTTGTCGGACAGGGGTTTTTAGATACGCAGTATTTT,CSVVGQGFLDTQYF
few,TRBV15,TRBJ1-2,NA,TGTGCCACCAGCAGAGATGCACGTCGGCCCCTGTTC,CATSRDARRPLF
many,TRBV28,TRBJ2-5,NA,TGTGCCAGCAGGCGACAGATTAAAGAGACCCAGTACTTC,CASRRQIKETQYF